These 31 T cell receptor beta chains share one sample of origin, sequenced in a study of blood T cell repertoires in COVID-19. Profiling relied on immunoSEQ multiplex PCR, and the TCRdb table lists in-frame clones only, not all of them. This table has some 200,000 clones, about 80% appearing once. Sequenced input: PBMCs or T cells enriched from blood (not recorded which). Receptors were obtained from a woman between 40 and 55 years old with acute COVID-19.

The J gene is TRBJ1-2, the V gene TRBV9; D remains unclear. V lost 4 bases and J lost 3, with 4 bases in between. The CDR3 has 11 residues. Germline CDR1 and CDR2: SGDLS and YYNGEE. The DNA for the CDR3 is TGTGCCAGCAGCCCTGACTATGGCTACACCTTC. It encodes CASSPDYGYTF.

The chain combines TRBV20-1 with TRBJ1-2; no definite D call. Trimming pared 3 bases from V and 6 bases from J, leaving 8 bases between. The germline V gene has CDR1 DFQATT and CDR2 SNEGSKA (reference sequence). The CDR3 has 11 amino acids. DNA for the CDR3: TGCAGTGCTAGGAGGCGGGATGGCTACACCTTC. It is translated as CSARRRDGYTF.

V and J are TRBV14 and TRBJ2-7; 7 positions agree with TRBD1. The CDR3 contains 15 residues. J gave up 7 bases and V 3 bases, and 12 bases lay outside the gene matches. Per the germline V gene, CDR1 is SGHDN and CDR2 is FVKESK. The CDR3 loop reads CASSQIPGQRGEQYF. The CDR3 DNA reads as TGTGCCAGCAGCCAGATACCGGGACAGCGAGGGGAGCAGTACTTC.

The V call is TRBV7-6, the J call TRBJ2-1; no definite D call. Germline V gene data show CDR1 as SGHVS and CDR2 as FNYEAQ. The V end lost 1 base, the J end lost 3 bases, and 16 bases lay between the germline ends. The CDR3 length is 17 residues. The CDR3: CASSLGSGGAFYNEQFF. The DNA of the CDR3 is TGTGCCAGCAGCTTAGGTTCCGGCGGTGCGTTCTACAATGAGCAGTTCTTC.

The genes are TRBV28 and TRBJ2-5; 7 positions agree with TRBD1. This CDR3 comprises 15 residues. The V and J ends lost 5 bases and 0 bases, in that order; junction bases with no gene match: 6. Germline loops: CDR1 MDHEN, CDR2 SYDVKM. CDR3 bases: TGTGCCAGCAGTCATGGGACAGCGTACCAAGAGACCCAGTACTTC. Translation gives CASSHGTAYQETQYF.

The chain joins TRBV5-4 to TRBJ2-1; tentative D call: TRBD2 (6 bases). The CDR3 consists of 16 residues. Per the germline V gene, CDR1 is SGHNT and CDR2 is YYREEE (reference sequence). Trimming pared 0 bases from V and 3 bases from J, leaving 13 bases between. The CDR3 spells CASSLDGGVIYNEQFF. The DNA of the CDR3 is TGTGCCAGCAGCTTGGATGGAGGGGTGATCTACAATGAGCAGTTCTTC.

This clone appeared a single time. The V gene is TRBV4-1, the J gene TRBJ2-4, with 8 bases matching TRBD1. Trimming took 7 bases from V and 9 from J; bases not matched to a gene: 5. Germline V gene data show CDR1 as MGHRA and CDR2 as YSYEKL. The CDR3 length is 12 residues. As DNA, the CDR3 is TGCGCCAGCACCGGGACAGGCGGCATTCAGTACTTC. The encoded protein is CASTGTGGIQYF.

This chain links TRBV5-6 with TRBJ1-2; 10 nucleotides agree with TRBD1. The V gene's germline CDR1 is SGHDT and CDR2 YYEEEE. This CDR3 comprises 13 residues. J was trimmed by 6 bases and V by 3 bases; bases with no gene match: 2. CDR3 nucleotides: TGTGCCAGCAGCTGGGGGACAGGGGATGGCTACACCTTC. It translates to CASSWGTGDGYTF.

This clone was recorded a few times. The rearrangement links TRBV7-6 to TRBJ1-1; D unresolved. The CDR3 totals 16 residues. Per the germline V gene, CDR1 is SGHVS and CDR2 is FNYEAQ. V was pared by 1 base and J by 1 base, with 13 bases between. CDR3 bases: TGTGCCAGCAGCTTAGGATATGGCCAGTCGAACACTGAAGCTTTCTTT. This encodes CASSLGYGQSNTEAFF.

This chain connects TRBV19 to TRBJ1-2; 7 bases line up with TRBD1. This CDR3 spans 13 amino acids. J was trimmed by 12 bases and V by 5 bases; bases with no gene match: 12. Germline V gives CDR1 LNHDA, CDR2 SQIVND (reference sequence). CDR3 in DNA: TGTGCCAGTAGTGGTACAGGGGCGGGTTTGGACACCTTC. Protein product: CASSGTGAGLDTF.

V and J are TRBV5-1 and TRBJ1-1, with TRBD1 matching over 11 bases. The CDR3 length is 14 residues. Germline lookup yields CDR1 SGHRS and CDR2 YFSETQ. The junction had 4 bases not matched to a gene; V was cut back by 4 bases and J by 5 bases. The CDR3 sequence is CASSMWDRGTEAFF. In nucleotides, the CDR3 is TGCGCCAGCAGCATGTGGGACAGGGGGACTGAAGCTTTCTTT.

The V gene is TRBV5-4, the J gene TRBJ1-2, with D uncertain. Looked up from germline, CDR1 is SGHNT and CDR2 is YYREEE (reference sequence). The CDR3 is 18 residues long. V shed 0 bases and J shed 0 bases, with 18 bases lying between them. The CDR3 region has the DNA TGTGCCAGCAGCTTGGAAGTTCGGCGAGACATTACTAACTATGGCTACACCTTC. This gives the protein CASSLEVRRDITNYGYTF.

The chain uses TRBV5-4 and TRBJ1-2; TRBD1 might be the D (6 bases). This CDR3 region has 15 residues. Germline CDR1 SGHNT, CDR2 YYREEE (reference sequence). V was trimmed by 4 bases and J by 0 bases, leaving 13 bases between them. CDR3 DNA sequence: TGTGCCAGCAGCACCGGACAGAAAGCTAACTATGGCTACACCTTC. It yields the protein CASSTGQKANYGYTF.

This sequence joins TRBV9 and TRBJ2-7, with D perhaps TRBD2 (6 bases). With 0 bases removed from V and 2 bases from J, the gap between germline ends came to 9 bases. Germline lookup yields CDR1 SGDLS and CDR2 YYNGEE. The CDR3 totals 14 residues. CDR3 sequence (DNA): TGTGCCAGCAGCGTAGGGGGAGGACCCTACGAGCAGTACTTC. It is translated as CASSVGGGPYEQYF.

The rearrangement joins TRBV6-2 or TRBV6-3 to TRBJ2-7, with 10 positions matching TRBD2. Germline trimming cut 2 bases from V and 0 bases from J; bases unmatched to any gene: 1. This CDR3 is 15 amino acids long. CDR1 is MNHEY and CDR2 is SVGEGT in the germline V gene. As DNA, the CDR3 is TGTGCCAGCAGTTACCTAGCGGGGGCCTCCTACGAGCAGTACTTC. Translated, it gives CASSYLAGASYEQYF.

This rearrangement joins TRBV27 to TRBJ1-6, with TRBD1 identical over 9 bases. The germline V gene encodes CDR1 MNHEY and CDR2 SMNVEV (reference sequence). Losses at the gene ends were 5 bases for V and 6 bases for J; bases not matched to a gene: 2. The CDR3 runs to 14 residues. In DNA, the CDR3 is TGTGCCAGCAGTAACAGGGGGCTTAATTCACCCCTCCACTTT. It yields the protein CASSNRGLNSPLHF.

In DNA form, the CDR3 reads TGCGCCAGCAGCTTGGTTCCTAGCGGGGGCACAGATACGCAGTATTTT. Its protein is CASSLVPSGGTDTQYF. The J gene is TRBJ2-3, the V gene TRBV5-1; 9 bases are shared with TRBD2. This CDR3 spans 16 amino acids. Germline V gives CDR1 SGHRS, CDR2 YFSETQ. V was pared by 0 bases and J by 1 base, with 3 bases of the junction left unmatched.

A few counts support this clone. This rearrangement joins TRBV10-1 to TRBJ2-7; TRBD1 might be the D (5 bases). V was shortened by 6 bases and J by 3 bases, with 12 bases between the two germline ends. Germline V gene lookup returns CDR1 WNHNN and CDR2 SYGVQD (reference sequence). The CDR3 contains 13 residues. The CDR3 region has the DNA TGCGCCAGCAGCCCCGGACACAGCTACGAGCAGTACTTC. Protein product: CASSPGHSYEQYF.

The chain combines TRBV18 with TRBJ1-3, with 9 bases matching TRBD1. The V gene's germline CDR1 is KGHSH and CDR2 LQKENI. V shed 2 bases and J 0 bases; nucleotides not matched to a gene: 5. CDR3 length equals 17 residues. CDR3 sequence reads: CASSPSGTGNSGNTIYF. CDR3 DNA sequence: TGTGCCAGCTCACCATCGGGGACAGGGAACTCTGGAAACACCATATATTTT.

The chain recombines TRBV7-2 with TRBJ2-4, with 10 bases fitting TRBD1. Unmatched junction bases numbered 11, after V lost 6 bases and J lost 9 bases. Germline CDR1 and CDR2: SGHTA and FQGNSA. CDR3 length: 15 residues. The CDR3 coding sequence is TGTGCCAGCAGTAACTTAGGGACAGGGGTACCCATTCAGTACTTC. This codes for CASSNLGTGVPIQYF.

This clone showed up many times. V usage is TRBV7-9 and J usage is TRBJ2-1; D possibly corresponds to TRBD1 (6 bases). This CDR3 contains 15 residues. Trimming pared 4 bases from V and 5 bases from J, leaving 15 bases between. CDR1 is SEHNR, CDR2 FQNEAQ, per germline (reference sequence). CDR3: CASSSTAGTNNEQFF. CDR3 nucleotides: TGTGCCAGCAGCTCAACGGCCGGGACAAACAATGAGCAGTTCTTC. Based on the CDR3 plus reference TRBV7-9 and TRBJ2-1, the full variable domain is DTGVSQNPRHKITKRGQNVTFRCDPISEHNRLYWYRQTLGQGPEFLTYFQNEAQLEKSRLLSDRFSAERPKGSFSTLEIQRTEQGDSAMYLCASSSTAGTNNEQFFGPGTRLTVL.

The table lists this clone with many counts. The V gene is TRBV6-2 or TRBV6-3, the J gene TRBJ2-3; 11 bases are a match to TRBD2. CDR1 is MNHEY, CDR2 SVGEGT, per germline. This CDR3 region has 14 residues. The V segment lost 5 bases and the J segment 4 bases; nucleotides outside the gene matches: 2. For the CDR3, the DNA is TGTGCCAGCAGTGGGACTAGCGGTGCAGATACGCAGTATTTT. It codes for CASSGTSGADTQYF.

This chain connects TRBV25-1 to TRBJ2-5, with a weak D call TRBD2 (6 bases). Germline CDR1 MGHDK, CDR2 SYGVNS. The CDR3 has 14 amino acids. V gave up 4 bases and J gave up 1 base, with 10 bases separating them. The CDR3: CASSGAGVQETQYF. CDR3 DNA sequence: TGTGCCAGCAGTGGAGCGGGCGTCCAAGAGACCCAGTACTTC.

This chain connects TRBV10-2 to TRBJ1-3, with TRBD1 matching 7 bases. CDR1 and CDR2 (germline): WSHSY, SAAADI. V was pared by 5 bases and J by 4 bases, with 8 bases of the junction left unmatched. The CDR3 consists of 15 residues. CDR3 residues: CASSLEGAGGNTIYF. The CDR3 DNA reads TGCGCCAGCAGTCTGGAGGGGGCTGGAGGAAACACCATATATTTT.

This chain links TRBV7-2 with TRBJ2-1, with a weak D call TRBD1 (6 bases). V shed 5 bases and J shed 10 bases, with 15 bases lying between them. CDR1 and CDR2 from the germline V gene are SGHTA and FQGNSA. There are 13 residues in the CDR3. CDR3 amino acids: CASSPLGALEQFF. The CDR3 DNA sequence: TGTGCCAGCAGCCCCCTGGGGGCCCTGGAGCAGTTCTTC.

The chain carries TRBV19 and TRBJ1-1; 8 bases fit TRBD1. The CDR3 consists of 14 residues. Per the germline V gene, CDR1 is LNHDA and CDR2 is SQIVND (reference sequence). V dropped 6 bases and J dropped 1; count of bases not matched to a gene: 4. The CDR3 loop reads CASRTQGENTEAFF. CDR3 bases: TGTGCCAGTAGGACACAGGGGGAGAACACTGAAGCTTTCTTT.

This clone has just a few counts. The rearrangement joins TRBV11-3 to TRBJ1-1; the match to TRBD1 covers 8 bases. V gave up 5 bases and J gave up 4 bases; unmatched junction bases: 9. The CDR3 loop spans 15 amino acids. Germline V gene lookup returns CDR1 SGHNT and CDR2 YENEEA. In nucleotides, the CDR3 is TGTGCCAGCAGCCCCCGGACAGGGAGTAGCACTGAAGCTTTCTTT. Translation gives CASSPRTGSSTEAFF.

The chain links TRBV18 to TRBJ1-1; tentative D call: TRBD1 (6 bases). Germline V gene data show CDR1 as KGHSH and CDR2 as LQKENI. This CDR3 spans 15 amino acids. V shed 1 base and J shed 3 bases, with 12 bases lying between them. CDR3 sequence: CASSPRIGGDTEAFF. As DNA, the CDR3 is TGTGCCAGCTCACCACGAATAGGGGGGGACACTGAAGCTTTCTTT.

The chain joins TRBV5-1 to TRBJ2-7, with D possibly TRBD2 on 6 matching bases. Trimming stripped 0 bases from V and 0 bases from J, with 7 bases between. Germline V gives CDR1 SGHRS, CDR2 YFSETQ. The CDR3 is 14 amino acids. The CDR3 protein is CASSLAGSSYEQYF. The CDR3 DNA reads TGCGCCAGCAGCTTGGCCGGGAGCTCCTACGAGCAGTACTTC.

The J gene is TRBJ1-1, the V gene TRBV7-2, with a weak D call TRBD1 (6 bases). Trimming removed 2 bases from V and 4 bases from J, with 14 bases in between. CDR1 and CDR2 (germline): SGHTA, FQGNSA. The CDR3 contains 15 residues. The CDR3 coding sequence is TGTGCCAGCAGCTTACAGGCGGGGGGCGGCACTGAAGCTTTCTTT. Its translation: CASSLQAGGGTEAFF. Variable domain in full (rest from reference TRBV7-2 and TRBJ1-1): GAGVSQSPSNKVTEKGKDVELRCDPISGHTALYWYRQSLGQGLEFLIYFQGNSAPDKSGLPSDRFSAERTGGSVSTLTIQRTQQEDSAVYLCASSLQAGGGTEAFFGQGTRLTVV.

This chain joins TRBV5-4 and TRBJ1-1; 7 bases are shared with TRBD1. Germline values: CDR1 SGHNT, CDR2 YYREEE (reference sequence). With 4 bases clipped from V and 0 bases from J, the junction kept 6 bases outside the gene matches. The CDR3 has 15 amino acids. This chain's CDR3 is CASSEGQTMNTEAFF. The CDR3 DNA reads as TGTGCCAGCAGCGAGGGACAGACTATGAACACTGAAGCTTTCTTT.